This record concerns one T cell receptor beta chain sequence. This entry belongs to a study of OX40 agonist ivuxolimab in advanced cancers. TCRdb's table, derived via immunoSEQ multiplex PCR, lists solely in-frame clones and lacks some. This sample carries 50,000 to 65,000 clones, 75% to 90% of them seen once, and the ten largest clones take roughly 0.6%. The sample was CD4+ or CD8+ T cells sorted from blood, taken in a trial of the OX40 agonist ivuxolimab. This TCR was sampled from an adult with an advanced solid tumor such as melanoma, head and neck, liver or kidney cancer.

The DNA of the CDR3 is TGTGCCAGCACGTCACAGGGGCGAGCGAACACCGGGGAGCTGTTTTTT. It specifies CASTSQGRANTGELFF. The chain has TRBV19 and TRBJ2-2, with 7 bases fitting TRBD1. Germline V gives CDR1 LNHDA, CDR2 SQIVND (reference sequence). This CDR3 contains 16 residues. The V segment lost 9 bases and the J segment 0 bases; nucleotides outside the gene matches: 10. The full variable domain, in which reference TRBV19 and TRBJ2-2 provide the parts outside the CDR3, is DGGITQSPKYLFRKEGQNVTLSCEQNLNHDAMYWYRQDPGQGLRLIYYSQIVNDFQKGDIAEGYSVSREKKESFPLTVTSAQKNPTAFYLCASTSQGRANTGELFFGEGSRLTVL.